These 18 T cell receptor beta chains were sequenced from one sample in a study of cytomegalovirus exposure and HLA in healthy donors (dated by TCRdb to the late 2010s). Library preparation employed the immunoSEQ multiplex PCR assay. A mixture of 60 forward primers for TCR Vbeta segments and 13 reverse primers for TCR Jbeta segments was used in the multiplex PCR. TCRdb took this table from immuneACCESS and kept in-frame rearrangements with V and J called. Such tables lack part of the clones; where checked against another copy, unresolved V genes explain under half of the gap, and the rest is unexplained. For this sample there are approximately 76,000 clones; around 70% appear just once. Roughly a sixth of the sample lies in the top ten. The source material was PBMCs. These receptor sequences come from a woman aged 40 to 55 in good health and CMV-seropositive.

The genes are TRBV4-1 and TRBJ1-1; D gene unclear. The CDR3 contains 15 residues. Trimming took off 0 bases at V and 4 bases at J, with 12 bases between the two ends. The V gene's germline CDR1 is MGHRA and CDR2 YSYEKL. CDR3 nucleotides: TGCGCCAGCAGCCAAGACGCAGGAATAGGCACTGAAGCTTTCTTT. It encodes CASSQDAGIGTEAFF.

V is TRBV19 and J is TRBJ1-2, with D unresolved. The CDR3 consists of 12 residues. Trimming took 6 bases from V and 7 from J, leaving 12 bases between them. CDR1 is LNHDA and CDR2 is SQIVND in the germline V gene (reference sequence). The CDR3 DNA reads as TGTGCCAGTAGACGTATTGGCGGTGGCTACACCTTC. Its translation is CASRRIGGGYTF.

This clone was counted between two and nine times. The chain joins TRBV7-2 to TRBJ1-3, with TRBD1 matching over 8 bases. The CDR3 has 17 residues. The V gene end was trimmed by 6 bases and the J gene end by 0 bases; junction bases not matched to a gene: 10. Per germline, CDR1 SGHTA and CDR2 FQGNSA. In DNA form, the CDR3 reads TGTGCCAGCAGGGAAGCAGGGGGCTCGGTCTCTGGAAACACCATATATTTT. This gives the protein CASREAGGSVSGNTIYF.

This clone was counted between two and nine times. The chain links TRBV14 to TRBJ2-7; 7 nucleotides align to TRBD1. From germline, CDR1 is SGHDN and CDR2 FVKESK. The CDR3 extends over 16 amino acids. After removal of 5 bases from V and 2 bases from J, the junction contained 12 bases not matched to a gene. Here the CDR3 reads CASSKATGSRTYEQYF. CDR3 in DNA: TGTGCCAGCAGCAAAGCGACAGGGAGCCGTACCTACGAGCAGTACTTC.

CDR3 in amino acids: CASSPRQDSYEQYF. The CDR3 DNA reads TGCGCCAGCAGCCCCAGACAGGACTCCTACGAGCAGTACTTC. The genes are TRBV4-1 and TRBJ2-7; TRBD1 is a possible D gene (6 bases). Trimming took off 4 bases at V and 0 bases at J, with 10 bases between the two ends. Per germline, CDR1 MGHRA and CDR2 YSYEKL. The CDR3 covers 14 residues.

The chain employs TRBV29-1 and TRBJ1-4; D ambiguous. Germline V gene sequence: CDR1 SQVTM, CDR2 ANQGSEA. The CDR3 is 14 amino acids. With 6 bases removed from V and 4 bases from J, the gap between germline ends came to 15 bases. CDR3 in DNA: TGCAGCGTCCAAGCGGGGTATAGTAATGAAAAACTGTTTTTT. This gives the protein CSVQAGYSNEKLFF.

V gene TRBV6-5 combines with J gene TRBJ2-4, with a possible D match to TRBD2 (7 bases). CDR3 size: 15 residues. Germline CDR1 is MNHEY and CDR2 is SVGAGI. Between the trimmed V and J ends, which lost 0 bases and 4 bases, there was a span of 10 bases. CDR3: CASSYSGGPKNIQYF. The CDR3 DNA follows: TGTGCCAGCAGTTACTCGGGGGGGCCAAAAAACATTCAGTACTTC.

The V call is TRBV10-3, the J call TRBJ2-5; D is undetermined. The CDR3 spans 13 residues. Germline V CDR1 and CDR2: ENHRY, SYGVKD. V lost 3 bases and J lost 5, with 10 bases in between. The CDR3 DNA follows: TGTGCCATCAGTGACTTTCCCGAGGAGACCCAGTACTTC. This gives the protein CAISDFPEETQYF.

This chain connects TRBV2 to TRBJ2-7; TRBD1 is a possible D gene (5 bases). Germline CDR1 and CDR2: SNHLY and FYNNEI. This CDR3 is 13 amino acids long. The V end lost 7 bases, the J end lost 1 base, and 11 bases lay between the germline ends. CDR3 amino acids: CASTRTSSYEQYF. CDR3 nucleotides: TGTGCCAGCACCCGGACATCATCCTACGAGCAGTACTTC. Combining the CDR3 with reference TRBV2 and TRBJ2-7 gives the whole variable domain EPEVTQTPSHQVTQMGQEVILRCVPISNHLYFYWYRQILGQKVEFLVSFYNNEISEKSEIFDDQFSVERPDGSNFTLKIRSTKLEDSAMYFCASTRTSSYEQYFGPGTRLTVT.

The table lists this clone with a few counts. The V gene is TRBV19, the J gene TRBJ1-2; 11 positions match TRBD1. The CDR3 totals 15 residues. Per the germline V gene, CDR1 is LNHDA and CDR2 is SQIVND (reference sequence). V shed 6 bases and J 7 bases; nucleotides not matched to a gene: 10. CDR3 coding DNA: TGTGCCAGTAGCAGAAAAAGGACAGGGGGCCCTGGCTACACCTTC. Amino acids: CASSRKRTGGPGYTF.

This clone has just one count. The V gene is TRBV18, the J gene TRBJ1-1; the D gene is possibly TRBD1 (5 bases). V shed 3 bases and J shed 3 bases, with 11 bases lying between them. This CDR3 has 14 amino acids. Germline CDR1 and CDR2: KGHSH and LQKENI. CDR3 sequence: CASSPRGRDTEAFF. The CDR3 region has the DNA TGTGCCAGCTCACCGCGGGGCAGGGACACTGAAGCTTTCTTT.

The gene calls are TRBV7-2 and TRBJ2-5; the D gene is possibly TRBD2 (6 bases). CDR3 size: 15 residues. Germline V CDR1 and CDR2: SGHTA, FQGNSA. V lost 0 bases to trimming and J lost 3 bases, with 11 bases between them. The CDR3: CASSLAGTVKETQYF. CDR3 nucleotide sequence: TGTGCCAGCAGCTTAGCAGGGACTGTCAAAGAGACCCAGTACTTC.

V gene TRBV5-6 combines with J gene TRBJ1-5; 9 bases line up with TRBD1. There are 17 residues in the CDR3. With V trimmed by 4 bases and J by 3 bases, 11 bases remained unmatched. Germline CDR1 SGHDT, CDR2 YYEEEE. The CDR3, as DNA: TGTGCCAGCAGCGCCCGGGACAGGGACCCCACCAATCAGCCCCAGCATTTT. As protein: CASSARDRDPTNQPQHF.

The chain links TRBV18 to TRBJ2-7; 11 bases match TRBD2. The CDR3 is 15 residues long. The ends lost 2 bases at V and 4 bases at J; junction bases unmatched: 4. In germline, CDR1 is KGHSH, CDR2 LQKENI. The CDR3 loop is CASSPSTSGDYEQYF. CDR3 DNA sequence: TGTGCCAGCTCACCATCGACTAGCGGGGATTACGAGCAGTACTTC.

The V call is TRBV4-1, the J call TRBJ2-7, with D possibly TRBD1 on 5 matching bases. The germline V and J ends were trimmed by 2 bases and 6 bases, with 20 bases remaining between them. The germline gives CDR1 MGHRA, CDR2 YSYEKL. This CDR3 region has 16 residues. The DNA of the CDR3 is TGCGCCAGCAGCCAACAGGACCCGTTACTTCAGGGCGAGCAGTACTTC. This translates into CASSQQDPLLQGEQYF.

The rearrangement links TRBV10-3 to TRBJ2-2, with 7 bases matching TRBD1. The CDR3 length is 16 residues. Trimming removed 8 bases from V and 5 bases from J; junction bases left unmatched: 14. The germline CDR1 and CDR2 sequences are ENHRY and SYGVKD. CDR3 sequence: CAIAPKGQEETGELFF. Here the CDR3 DNA reads TGTGCCATCGCCCCGAAAGGACAGGAAGAGACCGGGGAGCTGTTTTTT.

V is TRBV27 and J is TRBJ1-5, with a tentative D call TRBD1 (5 bases). V was cut by 3 bases and J by 6 bases, with 12 bases left in between. The CDR3 is made up of 14 amino acids. The V gene's germline CDR1 is MNHEY and CDR2 SMNVEV (reference sequence). CDR3 loop: CASSFYGGGQPQHF. In nucleotides, the CDR3 is TGTGCCAGCAGTTTCTACGGGGGAGGTCAGCCCCAGCATTTT.

The chain has TRBV4-3 and TRBJ2-1, with a possible D match to TRBD1 (6 bases). The CDR3 extends over 15 amino acids. The V end lost 3 bases, the J end lost 7 bases, and 16 bases lay between the germline ends. The germline gives CDR1 LGHNA, CDR2 YSLEER. The CDR3 nucleotides read TGCGCCAGCAGCCAGCCGGGACACGGAGTAAATGAGCAGTTCTTC. Residues: CASSQPGHGVNEQFF.